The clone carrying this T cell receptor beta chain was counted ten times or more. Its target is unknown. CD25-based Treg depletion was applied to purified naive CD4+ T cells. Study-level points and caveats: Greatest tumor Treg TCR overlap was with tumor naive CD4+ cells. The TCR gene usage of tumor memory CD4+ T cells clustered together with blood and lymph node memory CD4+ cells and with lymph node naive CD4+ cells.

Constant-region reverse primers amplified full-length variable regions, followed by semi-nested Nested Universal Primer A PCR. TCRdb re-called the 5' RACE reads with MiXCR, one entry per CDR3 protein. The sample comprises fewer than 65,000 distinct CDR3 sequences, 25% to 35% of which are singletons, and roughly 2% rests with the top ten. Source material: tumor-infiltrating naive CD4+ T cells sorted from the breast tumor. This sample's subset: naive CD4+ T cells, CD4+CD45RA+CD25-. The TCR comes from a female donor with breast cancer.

CDR3 sequence: CASSQQGQGSYGYTF. For the CDR3, the DNA is TGTGCCAGCAGCCAACAGGGACAGGGAAGCTATGGCTACACCTTC. The V call is TRBV7-9, the J call TRBJ1-2; the match to TRBD1 covers 9 bases. The CDR3 loop spans 15 amino acids. Losses at the gene ends were 5 bases for V and 4 bases for J; bases not matched to a gene: 8. Per germline, CDR1 SEHNR and CDR2 FQNEAQ (reference sequence).